This T cell receptor beta chain originates from a study of PD-1 blockade in mismatch repair-deficient tumors. Germline CDR1 reads MDHEN; CDR2 reads SYDVKM. The V segment lost 8 bases and the J segment 0 bases; nucleotides outside the gene matches: 13. The CDR3 length is 17 residues. Profiled with immunoSEQ multiplex PCR; TCRdb holds only in-frame clones, not every one. The sample includes some 70,000 clones, 70% to 85% of them seen just once. The material sequenced was peripheral blood, taken 2 weeks after starting pembrolizumab. This chain joins TRBV28 and TRBJ2-3; 8 bases agree with TRBD2. The receptor comes from an adult with mismatch repair-deficient cancer. CDR3 region: CASPPSASGWSTDTQYF. The CDR3 DNA reads TGTGCCAGCCCCCCATCGGCTAGCGGGTGGAGCACAGATACGCAGTATTTT.